The entry below describes one TCR beta chain. Recruited during active infection, patients (from Seattle) were subsequently followed longitudinally. The data are from a study of blood T cell repertoires in COVID-19. Overall study: Sites across the United States, Italy and Spain contributed samples from acute and convalescent COVID-19. Sources were T cells, B-cell-depleted T cells, or PBMCs; the material itself was cDNA or gDNA.

V lost 1 base, J lost 1 base, and 14 bases lay in between. Germline CDR1 is SNHLY and CDR2 is FYNNEI. This CDR3 comprises 16 residues. Profiled with immunoSEQ multiplex PCR; TCRdb holds only in-frame clones, not every one. The table has about 140,000 clones, approximately 90% seen once. The TCR originated in a human donor with COVID-19, enrolled during active disease. The donor label of this sample is uncertain. The sequenced material came from peripheral blood. The genes are TRBV2 and TRBJ2-7, with TRBD1 as a possible D gene (6 bases). CDR3 nucleotides: TGTGCCAGCAGTGAAGGTTCTAGGACAGCGTCCTACGAGCAGTACTTC. It codes for CASSEGSRTASYEQYF.